This is a list of T cell receptor beta chains from one sample in a study of blood T cell repertoires in COVID-19. Assay used: immunoSEQ multiplex PCR; TCRdb lists only in-frame clones, some missing. The repertoire includes 200,000 to 300,000 clones, 80% to 90% of them detected once, and about 1.7% sits in the top ten. The sample comprised PBMCs or T cells enriched from blood (not recorded which). Every receptor here comes from a man aged 35 to 55 who had recovered from COVID-19. The conserved cysteine and the conserved F or W are not part of the CDR3 here.

V gene | CDR3 protein
TRBV4-2 | ASSQEGQGAYEQY
TRBV18 | ASSPGSNNEQF
TRBV28 | ASSFLPGQGMETQY
TRBV10-3 | ASTGTASYEQY
TRBV4-1 | ASGTGLAGIETQY
TRBV9 | ASSVGEGADYGYT
TRBV7-9 | ASRTGGLSNEQF
TRBV3-1/TRBV3-2 | ASSLASRPGNTIY
TRBV2 | ASKGAGTGIYEQY
TRBV20-1 | SASPTSRGGYT
TRBV7-2 | ASSLVGQGGYGYT
TRBV4-1 | ASSQESGQGHGYT
TRBV9 | ASSPRDRGLTGELF
TRBV6-5 | ASSYGTTGFLF
TRBV6-5 | ASRKGQGANYGYT
TRBV27 | ASFLPLISRLNYGYT
TRBV19 | ASSVTGVYTEAF
TRBV3-1/TRBV3-2 | ASSQVRDEQY
TRBV5-5 | ASSNPGSSGNTIY
TRBV21-1 | AGAPGWGQPQH
TRBV28 | ASSFPGSSAGELF
TRBV28 | ASSTDRGPREKLF
TRBV3-1/TRBV3-2 | ASSQGHTRAYEQY
TRBV7-9 | ASKQGASGGYT
TRBV7-3 | ASSLTSGITDTQY
TRBV27 | ASSLRLAEKNIQY
TRBV27 | ASSFIRGWGTGDNSPLH
TRBV5-6 | ASSSAPQGDTEAF
TRBV5-1 | ASSPGDRTGNTIY
TRBV7-2 | ASSSSGGVYNEQF
TRBV3-1/TRBV3-2 | ASSQEPGVSYNEQF
TRBV19 | ASSITGTAGNQPQH
TRBV19 | ASSGKTGEFYGANVLT
TRBV19 | ASKGVMGNQPQH
TRBV3-1/TRBV3-2 | ASSHRGQPQH
TRBV10-3 | AIRLPGREQF
TRBV2 | ASNPETDTQY
TRBV11-2 | ASSFSGQGPIEAF
TRBV27 | ASSFATSGGTSYNEQF
TRBV3-1/TRBV3-2 | ASSRTGLGLGNEQF
TRBV7-2 | ASSFDTSSGNTIY
TRBV7-9 | ASSFRTSGETQY
TRBV28 | ASSSKPGFRNQPQH
TRBV4-2 | ASSHTGAAGYT
TRBV10-1 | ASSPPTASNTEAF
TRBV5-1 | ASSLGQGRSPLH
TRBV9 | ASSSSGLFNEQF
TRBV28 | ASSGPGQGGGEKLF
TRBV7-9 | ASSLPDSASYNEQF
TRBV28 | ASSFPPIHEQY
TRBV5-5 | ASSLAGTGGYT
TRBV29-1 | SVPPPFVTGIYGYT
TRBV5-6 | ASSLVSTGNTIY
TRBV14 | ASSQGRYSTDTQY
TRBV5-1 | ASSLVAVPGLSQETQY